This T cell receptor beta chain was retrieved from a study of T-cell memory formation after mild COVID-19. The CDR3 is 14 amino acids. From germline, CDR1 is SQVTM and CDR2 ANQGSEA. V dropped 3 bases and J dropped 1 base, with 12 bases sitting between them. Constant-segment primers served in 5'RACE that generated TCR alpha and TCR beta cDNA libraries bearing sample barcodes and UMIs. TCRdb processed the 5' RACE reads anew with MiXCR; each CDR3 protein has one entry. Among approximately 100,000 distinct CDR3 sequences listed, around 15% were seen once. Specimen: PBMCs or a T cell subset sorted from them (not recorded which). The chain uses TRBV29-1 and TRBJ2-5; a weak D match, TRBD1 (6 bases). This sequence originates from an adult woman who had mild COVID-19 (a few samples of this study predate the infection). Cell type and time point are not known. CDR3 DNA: TGCAGCGTTGACGGACAGACTTTCCAAGAGACCCAGTACTTC. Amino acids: CSVDGQTFQETQYF.